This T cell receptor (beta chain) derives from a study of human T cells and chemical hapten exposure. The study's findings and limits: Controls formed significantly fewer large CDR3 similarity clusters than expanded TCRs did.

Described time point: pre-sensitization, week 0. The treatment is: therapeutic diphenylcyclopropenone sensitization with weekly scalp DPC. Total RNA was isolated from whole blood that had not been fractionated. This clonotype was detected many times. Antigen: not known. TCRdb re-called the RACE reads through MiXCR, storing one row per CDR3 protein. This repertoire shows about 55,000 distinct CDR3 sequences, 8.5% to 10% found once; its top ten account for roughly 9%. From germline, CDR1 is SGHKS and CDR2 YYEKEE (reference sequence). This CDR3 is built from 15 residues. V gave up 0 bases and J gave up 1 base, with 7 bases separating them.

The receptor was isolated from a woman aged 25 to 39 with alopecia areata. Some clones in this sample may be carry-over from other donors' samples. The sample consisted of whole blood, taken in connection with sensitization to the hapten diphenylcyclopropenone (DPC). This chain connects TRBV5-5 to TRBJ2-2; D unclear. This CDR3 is CASSLDPQNTGELFF. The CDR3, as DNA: TGTGCCAGCAGCTTGGACCCCCAGAACACCGGGGAGCTGTTTTTT.